Many counts were recorded for the clone carrying this TCR beta chain. Its matching antigen is unknown. The data were taken from a study of read filtering for tumor transcriptome and immune sequencing. Notes on the study in general: IR-seq captured clonotypes deeper and more reliably than RNA-seq.

This library used roughly 400 ng RNA and molecular barcoded adaptors spanning alpha/delta and beta/gamma chains. TCRdb recomputed calls from the reads with MiXCR, one row per CDR3 protein. The sample yields 60,000 to 75,000 distinct CDR3 sequences, approximately 18% seen once. The specimen sequenced was a population of CD138-negative cells sorted from bone marrow. This TCR was sampled from a donor over 35 with multiple myeloma.

For the CDR3, the DNA is TGTGCCAGCAGTTCTAGAACTAATGGCTACACCTTC. This gives the protein CASSSRTNGYTF. This chain uses TRBV6-6 with TRBJ1-2; D is uncertain. The CDR3 spans 12 residues. V was shortened by 4 bases and J by 6 bases, with 9 bases between the two germline ends. CDR1 is MNHNY and CDR2 is SVGAGI in the germline V gene (reference sequence).